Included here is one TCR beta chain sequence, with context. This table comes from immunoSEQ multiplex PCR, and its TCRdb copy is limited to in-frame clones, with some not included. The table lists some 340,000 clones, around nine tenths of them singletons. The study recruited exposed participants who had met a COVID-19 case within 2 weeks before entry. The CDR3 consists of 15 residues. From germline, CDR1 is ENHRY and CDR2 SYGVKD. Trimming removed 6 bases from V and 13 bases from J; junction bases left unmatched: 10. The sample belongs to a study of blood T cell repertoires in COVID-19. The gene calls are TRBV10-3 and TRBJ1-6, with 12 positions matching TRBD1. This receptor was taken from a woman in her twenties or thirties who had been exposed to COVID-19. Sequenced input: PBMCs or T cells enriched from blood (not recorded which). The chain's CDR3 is CAIRRGTGGVGPLHF. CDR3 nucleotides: TGTGCCATCAGGAGGGGGACAGGGGGCGTGGGGCCCCTCCACTTT.